This is a list of T cell receptor beta chains from one sample in a study of shared clonotypes between healthy human individuals. This table comes from immunoSEQ multiplex PCR, and its TCRdb copy is limited to in-frame clones, with some not included. The sample consists of over a million clones, 98% to 99% of them appearing once. Source material: naive CD4+ T cells sorted from blood. The receptor source for this set is a man aged 25-45 years in good health. Each CDR3 is given with its conserved first and last residue. The D gene is left open where the match is weak.

j_gene: TRBJ1-4; d_gene: -; v_gene: TRBV7-8; CDR3aa: CASSPVRVRTNEKLFF; CDR3nt: TGTGCCAGCAGCCCAGTCCGGGTTAGGACTAATGAAAAACTGTTTTTT
j_gene: TRBJ2-5; d_gene: TRBD2; v_gene: TRBV5-5; CDR3aa: CASSLGLAGGQETQYF; CDR3nt: TGTGCCAGCAGCTTGGGATTAGCGGGAGGCCAAGAGACCCAGTACTTC
j_gene: TRBJ2-1; d_gene: -; v_gene: TRBV5-4; CDR3aa: CASSLGVAWDNEQFF; CDR3nt: TGTGCCAGCAGCTTAGGGGTGGCCTGGGACAATGAGCAGTTCTTC
j_gene: TRBJ2-7; d_gene: -; v_gene: TRBV5-5; CDR3aa: CASSFRHTREDYEQYF; CDR3nt: TGTGCCAGCAGCTTTCGTCACACGAGGGAAGACTACGAGCAGTACTTC
j_gene: TRBJ2-7; d_gene: TRBD1; v_gene: TRBV7-9; CDR3aa: CASSATRDSYEQYF; CDR3nt: TGTGCCAGCAGCGCCACCCGGGACAGCTACGAGCAGTACTTC
j_gene: TRBJ2-3; d_gene: TRBD2; v_gene: TRBV29-1; CDR3aa: CSVEGTSGSTDTQYF; CDR3nt: TGCAGCGTTGAAGGCACTAGCGGGAGCACAGATACGCAGTATTTT
j_gene: TRBJ2-3; d_gene: -; v_gene: TRBV5-5; CDR3aa: CASSLVTGSRAQYF; CDR3nt: TGTGCCAGCAGCTTGGTGACAGGATCGAGGGCGCAGTATTTT
j_gene: TRBJ1-2; d_gene: -; v_gene: TRBV9; CDR3aa: CASSPRVGVYGYTF; CDR3nt: TGTGCCAGCAGCCCCCGGGTGGGGGTCTATGGCTACACCTTC
j_gene: TRBJ1-2; d_gene: -; v_gene: TRBV5-1; CDR3aa: CASSLPGYGYTF; CDR3nt: TGCGCCAGCAGCTTGCCAGGGTATGGCTACACCTTC
j_gene: TRBJ1-2; d_gene: -; v_gene: TRBV11-3; CDR3aa: CASSLDGGSYTF; CDR3nt: TGTGCCAGCAGCTTAGACGGGGGTAGCTACACCTTC
j_gene: TRBJ2-7; d_gene: TRBD2; v_gene: TRBV11-2; CDR3aa: CASSLSGGYEQYF; CDR3nt: TGTGCCAGCAGCCTTAGCGGGGGCTACGAGCAGTACTTC
j_gene: TRBJ2-3; d_gene: -; v_gene: TRBV18; CDR3aa: CASSPPGVADTQYF; CDR3nt: TGTGCCAGCTCACCACCGGGGGTGGCAGATACGCAGTATTTT
j_gene: TRBJ2-3; d_gene: -; v_gene: TRBV5-6; CDR3aa: CASSLYREFTDTQYF; CDR3nt: TGTGCCAGCAGCTTGTATCGCGAATTCACAGATACGCAGTATTTT
j_gene: TRBJ1-1; d_gene: -; v_gene: TRBV6-1; CDR3aa: CAGVGGLNTEAFF; CDR3nt: TGTGCCGGCGTGGGGGGACTTAACACTGAAGCTTTCTTT
j_gene: TRBJ2-1; d_gene: -; v_gene: TRBV2; CDR3aa: CASSELGRSSYNEQFF; CDR3nt: TGTGCCAGCAGTGAGCTCGGACGGAGCTCCTACAATGAGCAGTTCTTC